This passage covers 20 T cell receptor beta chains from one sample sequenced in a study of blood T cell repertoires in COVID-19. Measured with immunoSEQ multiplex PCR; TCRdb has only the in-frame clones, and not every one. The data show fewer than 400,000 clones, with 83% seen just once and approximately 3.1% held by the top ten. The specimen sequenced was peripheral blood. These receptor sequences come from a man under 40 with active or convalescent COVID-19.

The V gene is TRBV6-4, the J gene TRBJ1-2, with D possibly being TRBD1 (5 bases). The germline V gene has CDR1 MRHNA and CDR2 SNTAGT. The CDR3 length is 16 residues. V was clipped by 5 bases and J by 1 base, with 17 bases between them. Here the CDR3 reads CASSLGGGRGNYGYTF. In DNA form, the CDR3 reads TGTGCCAGCAGTCTGGGGGGGGGTCGAGGTAACTATGGCTACACCTTC.

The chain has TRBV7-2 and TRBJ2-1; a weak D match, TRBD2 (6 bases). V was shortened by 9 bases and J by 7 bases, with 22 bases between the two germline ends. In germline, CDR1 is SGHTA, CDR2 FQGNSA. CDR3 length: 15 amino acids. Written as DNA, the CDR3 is TGTGCCAGTGTTCCCCCTGGAGGGCGACTGAATGAGCAGTTCTTC. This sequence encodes CASVPPGGRLNEQFF.

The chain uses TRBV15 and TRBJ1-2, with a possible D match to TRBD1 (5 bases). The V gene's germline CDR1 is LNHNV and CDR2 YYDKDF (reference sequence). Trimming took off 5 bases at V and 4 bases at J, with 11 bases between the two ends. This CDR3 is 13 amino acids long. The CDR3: CATSRRVGYGYTF. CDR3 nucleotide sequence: TGTGCCACCAGCCGCAGGGTGGGCTATGGCTACACCTTC.

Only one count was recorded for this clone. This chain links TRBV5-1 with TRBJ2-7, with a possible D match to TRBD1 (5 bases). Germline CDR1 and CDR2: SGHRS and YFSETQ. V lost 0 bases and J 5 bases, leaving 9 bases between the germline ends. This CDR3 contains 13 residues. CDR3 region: CASSLVGAHEQYF. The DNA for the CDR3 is TGCGCCAGCAGCTTGGTTGGGGCCCACGAGCAGTACTTC. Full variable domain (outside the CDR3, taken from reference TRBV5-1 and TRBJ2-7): KAGVTQTPRYLIKTRGQQVTLSCSPISGHRSVSWYQQTPGQGLQFLFEYFSETQRNKGNFPGRFSGRQFSNSRSEMNVSTLELGDSALYLCASSLVGAHEQYFGPGTRLTVT.

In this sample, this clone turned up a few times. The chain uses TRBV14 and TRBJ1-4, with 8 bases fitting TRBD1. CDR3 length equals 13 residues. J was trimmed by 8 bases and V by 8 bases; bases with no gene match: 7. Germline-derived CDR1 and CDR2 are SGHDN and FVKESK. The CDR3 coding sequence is TGTGCCAGCGGGTCCAGGGGGCGCGAAAAACTGTTTTTT. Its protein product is CASGSRGREKLFF.

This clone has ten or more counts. Here the CDR3 reads CASSPPTEATEAFF. In DNA, the CDR3 is TGTGCCAGCAGTCCCCCGACGGAGGCCACTGAAGCTTTCTTT. This sequence joins TRBV6-5 and TRBJ1-1; D not certain. V lost 5 bases and J 4 bases, leaving 14 bases between the germline ends. Germline loops: CDR1 MNHEY, CDR2 SVGAGI. This CDR3 is 14 amino acids long.

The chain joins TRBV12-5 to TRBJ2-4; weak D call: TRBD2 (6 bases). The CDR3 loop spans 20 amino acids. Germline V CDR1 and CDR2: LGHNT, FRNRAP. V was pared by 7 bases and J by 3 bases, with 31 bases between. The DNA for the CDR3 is TGTGCTAGTGCCCTAGCGTACCTTTACAGCGACACAAGGGACAAAAACATTCAGTACTTC. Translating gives CASALAYLYSDTRDKNIQYF.

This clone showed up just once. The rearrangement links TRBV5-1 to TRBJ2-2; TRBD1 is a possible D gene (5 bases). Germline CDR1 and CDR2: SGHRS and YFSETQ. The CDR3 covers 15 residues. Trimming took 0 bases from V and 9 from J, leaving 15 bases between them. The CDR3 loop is CASSLDGASSRELFF. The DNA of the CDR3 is TGCGCCAGCAGCTTGGATGGGGCTTCCTCCAGGGAGCTGTTTTTT.

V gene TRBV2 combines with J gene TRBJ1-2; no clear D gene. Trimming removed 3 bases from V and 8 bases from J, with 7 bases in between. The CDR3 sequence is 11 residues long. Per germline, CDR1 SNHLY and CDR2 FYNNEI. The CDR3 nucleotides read TGTGCCAGCAGTGACGCAGGCGGCTACACCTTC. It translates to CASSDAGGYTF.

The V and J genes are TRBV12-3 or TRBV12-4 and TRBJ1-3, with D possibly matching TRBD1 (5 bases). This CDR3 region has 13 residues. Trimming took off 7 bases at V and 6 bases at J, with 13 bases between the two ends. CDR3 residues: CASKLGGANTIYF. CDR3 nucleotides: TGTGCCAGCAAACTAGGAGGGGCAAACACCATATATTTT.

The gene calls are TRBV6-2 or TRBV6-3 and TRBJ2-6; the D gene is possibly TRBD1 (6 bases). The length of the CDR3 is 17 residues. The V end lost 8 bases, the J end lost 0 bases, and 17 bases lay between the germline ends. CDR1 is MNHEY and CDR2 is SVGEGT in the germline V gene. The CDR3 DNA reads TGTGCCAGCGGCCCCCGGGACAAATACTCTGGGGCCAACGTCCTGACTTTC. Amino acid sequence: CASGPRDKYSGANVLTF.

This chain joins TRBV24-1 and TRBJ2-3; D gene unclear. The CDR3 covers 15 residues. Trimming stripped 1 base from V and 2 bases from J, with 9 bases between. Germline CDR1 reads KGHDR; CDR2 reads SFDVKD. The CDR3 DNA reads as TGTGCCACCAGTGATTTCGGGTCGGCCACAGATACGCAGTATTTT. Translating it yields CATSDFGSATDTQYF.

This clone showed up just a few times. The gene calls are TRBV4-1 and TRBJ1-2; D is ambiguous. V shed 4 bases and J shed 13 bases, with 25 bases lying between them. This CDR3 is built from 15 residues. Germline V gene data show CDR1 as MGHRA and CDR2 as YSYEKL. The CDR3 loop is CASSLLAGRPSYRTF. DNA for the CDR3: TGCGCCAGCAGCCTCCTAGCCGGGCGGCCTTCTTACCGCACCTTC.

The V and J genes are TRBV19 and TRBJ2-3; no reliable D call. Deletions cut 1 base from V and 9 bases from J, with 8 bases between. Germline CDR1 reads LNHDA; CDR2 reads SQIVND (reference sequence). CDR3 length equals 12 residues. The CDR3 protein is CASSIGLGTQYF. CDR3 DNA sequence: TGTGCCAGTAGTATAGGGTTGGGCACGCAGTATTTT.

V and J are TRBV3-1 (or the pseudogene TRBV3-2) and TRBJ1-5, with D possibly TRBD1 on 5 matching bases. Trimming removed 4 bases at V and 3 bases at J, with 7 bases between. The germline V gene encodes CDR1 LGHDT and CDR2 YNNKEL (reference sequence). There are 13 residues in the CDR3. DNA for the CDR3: TGTGCCAGCAGCCGACAGTTCAATCAGCCCCAGCATTTT. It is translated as CASSRQFNQPQHF.

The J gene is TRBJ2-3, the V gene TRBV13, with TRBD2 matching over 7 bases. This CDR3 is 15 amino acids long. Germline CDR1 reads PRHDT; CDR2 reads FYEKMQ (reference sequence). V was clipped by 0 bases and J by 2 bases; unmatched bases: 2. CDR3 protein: CASSLGLADTDTQYF. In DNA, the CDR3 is TGTGCCAGCAGCTTAGGGCTAGCGGACACAGATACGCAGTATTTT.

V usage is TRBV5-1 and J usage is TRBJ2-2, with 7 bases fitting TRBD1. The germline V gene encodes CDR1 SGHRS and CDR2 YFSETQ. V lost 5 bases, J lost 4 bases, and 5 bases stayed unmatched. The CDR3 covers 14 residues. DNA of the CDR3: TGCGCCAGCAGTCGACAGGGCCTCACCGGGGAGCTGTTTTTT. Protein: CASSRQGLTGELFF.

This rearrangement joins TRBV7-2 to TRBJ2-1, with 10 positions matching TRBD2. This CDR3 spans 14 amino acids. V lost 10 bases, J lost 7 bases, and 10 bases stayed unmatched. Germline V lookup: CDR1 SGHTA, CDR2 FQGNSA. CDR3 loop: CATSGGLWGNEQFF. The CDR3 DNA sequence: TGTGCCACTAGCGGGGGCCTATGGGGGAATGAGCAGTTCTTC.

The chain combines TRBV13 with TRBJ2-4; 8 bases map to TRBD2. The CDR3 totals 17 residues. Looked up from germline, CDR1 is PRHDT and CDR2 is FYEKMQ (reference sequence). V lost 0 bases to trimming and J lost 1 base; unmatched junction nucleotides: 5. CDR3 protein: CASSLGGLELAKNIQYF. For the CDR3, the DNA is TGTGCCAGCAGCTTAGGGGGACTAGAGTTGGCCAAAAACATTCAGTACTTC.

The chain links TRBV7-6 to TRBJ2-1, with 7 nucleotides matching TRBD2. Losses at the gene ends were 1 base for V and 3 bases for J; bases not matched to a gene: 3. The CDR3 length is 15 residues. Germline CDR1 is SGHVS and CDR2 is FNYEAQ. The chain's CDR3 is CASSLGRTSYNEQFF. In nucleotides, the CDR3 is TGTGCCAGCAGCTTAGGGCGGACTAGCTACAATGAGCAGTTCTTC.